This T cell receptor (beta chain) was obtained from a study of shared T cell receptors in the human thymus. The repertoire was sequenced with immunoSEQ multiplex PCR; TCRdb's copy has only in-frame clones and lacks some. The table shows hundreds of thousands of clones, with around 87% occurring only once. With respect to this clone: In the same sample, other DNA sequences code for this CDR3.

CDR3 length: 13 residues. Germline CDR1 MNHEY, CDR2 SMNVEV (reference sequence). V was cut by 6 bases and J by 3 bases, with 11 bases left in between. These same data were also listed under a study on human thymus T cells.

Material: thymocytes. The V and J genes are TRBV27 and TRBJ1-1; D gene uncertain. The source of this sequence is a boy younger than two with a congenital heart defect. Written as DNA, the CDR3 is TGTGCCAGCAGCTTTAACGAGGACACTGAAGCTTTCTTT. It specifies CASSFNEDTEAFF.